The clone carrying this T cell receptor beta chain was seen ten or more times. Its antigen is still unknown. The data were taken from a study of CD8+CD57+ T cells in acquired aplastic anemia. Whole-study findings and limits: Common to patients and controls were 25 to 30 CD8+ CDR3 sequences. Patients and controls had CD8+ Simpson's diversity values that were not significantly distinct.

Profiling that covered TCR beta VDJ and CDR3 relied on genomic DNA as its template. TCRdb re-analysed the reads in MiXCR, keeping a single row per CDR3 protein. Of about 190,000 distinct CDR3 sequences listed, less than 65% were seen once; the top ten hold 16%. CDR3 size: 16 residues. Germline CDR1 reads SGDLS; CDR2 reads YYNGEE. The junction had 8 bases not matched to a gene; V was cut back by 0 bases and J by 4 bases. The chain recombines TRBV9 with TRBJ2-7; 9 bases are a match to TRBD1. The sequenced sample was sorted CD4+, CD8+, or CD8+CD57+ T cells (not recorded which) from PBMCs. The receptor's source is a human donor in good health, serving as a control. The CDR3 sequence is CASSVALDGQGYEQYF. CDR3 DNA: TGTGCCAGCAGCGTAGCTCTAGACGGACAGGGGTACGAGCAGTACTTC.